This T cell receptor beta chain was sequenced in a study of control samples from healthy donors and cancer patients. This table comes from immunoSEQ multiplex PCR, and its TCRdb copy is limited to in-frame clones, with some not included. Of 160,000 or so clones in the sample, about 94% are singletons; the top ten hold about 9.3%. CDR1 MNHNY and CDR2 SVGAGI come from the germline V gene (reference sequence). Trimming pared 6 bases from V and 4 bases from J, leaving 10 bases between. This CDR3 is 13 amino acids long. The chain links TRBV6-6 to TRBJ1-5, with D unclear. This clonotype was obtained from a woman in her thirties or forties in good health. The sequenced sample consisted of blood. This chain's CDR3 is CASRQLGNQPQHF. CDR3 bases: TGTGCCAGCAGGCAACTGGGGAATCAGCCCCAGCATTTT.